Given below is one TCR beta chain in context. Antigen: not known. The data are from a study of T cell responses to AZD1222 COVID-19 vaccine. The CDR3 loop spans 13 amino acids. Germline V gene data show CDR1 as MRHNA and CDR2 as SNTAGT. Trimming removed 11 bases at V and 2 bases at J, with 12 bases between. The study's findings and limits: A reported finding is that nearly half of spike-specific TCRs target unmutated variant regions. Spike-spanning, vaccine-associated CD4 TCRs were dominant at 160-218 and 743-854.

TCRdb keeps only in-frame clones here, not all; method: immunoSEQ multiplex PCR. The sample consists of roughly 150,000 clones, roughly 90% of them appearing once. The chain couples TRBV6-4 to TRBJ1-4; D is unresolved. Sequencing used peripheral blood, obtained on day 0 of AZD1222 vaccination. This clonotype was obtained from an adult in good health. For the CDR3, the DNA is TGTGCCGCCGACCTTAACACTAATGAAAAACTGTTTTTT. It codes for CAADLNTNEKLFF.